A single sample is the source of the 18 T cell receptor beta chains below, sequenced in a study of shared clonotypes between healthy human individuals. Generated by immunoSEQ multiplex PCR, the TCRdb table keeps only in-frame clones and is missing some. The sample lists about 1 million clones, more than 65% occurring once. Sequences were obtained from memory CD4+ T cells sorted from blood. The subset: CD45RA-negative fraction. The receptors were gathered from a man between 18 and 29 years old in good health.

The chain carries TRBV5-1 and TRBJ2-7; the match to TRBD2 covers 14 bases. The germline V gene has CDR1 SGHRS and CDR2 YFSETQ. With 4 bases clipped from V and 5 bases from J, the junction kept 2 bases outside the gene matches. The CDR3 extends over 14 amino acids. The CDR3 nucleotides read TGCGCCAGCAGCGCGGGACTAGCGGGAGACGAGCAGTACTTC. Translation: CASSAGLAGDEQYF.

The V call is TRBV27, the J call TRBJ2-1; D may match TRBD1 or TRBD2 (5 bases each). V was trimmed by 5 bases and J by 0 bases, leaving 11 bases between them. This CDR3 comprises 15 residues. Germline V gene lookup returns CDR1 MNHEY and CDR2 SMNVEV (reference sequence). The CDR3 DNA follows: TGTGCCAGCAGTCGAGGGGACCTCTCCTACAATGAGCAGTTCTTC. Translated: CASSRGDLSYNEQFF.

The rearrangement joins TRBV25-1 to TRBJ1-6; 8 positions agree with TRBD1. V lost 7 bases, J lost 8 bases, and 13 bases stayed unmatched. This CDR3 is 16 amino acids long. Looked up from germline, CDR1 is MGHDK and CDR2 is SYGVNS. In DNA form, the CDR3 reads TGTGCCAGCAACTCCCGGGCAGGGGGCCGTCATTCACCCCTCCACTTT. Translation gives CASNSRAGGRHSPLHF.

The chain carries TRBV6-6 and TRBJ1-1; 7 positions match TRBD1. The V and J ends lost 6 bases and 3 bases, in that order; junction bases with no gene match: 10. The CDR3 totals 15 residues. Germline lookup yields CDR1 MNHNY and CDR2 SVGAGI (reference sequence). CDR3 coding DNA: TGTGCCAGCAGGCAGGGGGGACCGAGGGACACTGAAGCTTTCTTT. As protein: CASRQGGPRDTEAFF.

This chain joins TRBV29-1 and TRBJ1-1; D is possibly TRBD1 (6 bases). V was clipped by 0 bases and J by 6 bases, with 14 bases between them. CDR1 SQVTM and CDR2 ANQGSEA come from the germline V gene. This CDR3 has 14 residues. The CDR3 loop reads CSVEDLNRAPEAFF. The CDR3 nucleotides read TGCAGCGTTGAAGATCTAAACAGGGCCCCTGAAGCTTTCTTT.

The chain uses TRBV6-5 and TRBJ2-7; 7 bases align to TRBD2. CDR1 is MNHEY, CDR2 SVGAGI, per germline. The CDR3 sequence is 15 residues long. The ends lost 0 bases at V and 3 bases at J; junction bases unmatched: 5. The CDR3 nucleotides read TGTGCCAGCAGTTACTCGTGGGGGGGACTCTACGAGCAGTACTTC. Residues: CASSYSWGGLYEQYF.

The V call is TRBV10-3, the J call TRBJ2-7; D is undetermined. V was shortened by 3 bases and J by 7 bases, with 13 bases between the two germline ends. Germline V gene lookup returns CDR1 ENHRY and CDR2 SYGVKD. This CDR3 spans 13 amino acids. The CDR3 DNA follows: TGTGCCATCAGTGACCCTCCCCCGGGTGAGCAGTACTTC. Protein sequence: CAISDPPPGEQYF.

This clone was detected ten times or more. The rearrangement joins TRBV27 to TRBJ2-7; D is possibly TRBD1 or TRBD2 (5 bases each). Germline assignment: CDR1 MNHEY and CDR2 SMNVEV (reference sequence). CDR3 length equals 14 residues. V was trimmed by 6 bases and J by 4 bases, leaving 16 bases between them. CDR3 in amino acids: CASSLLGTEYEQYF. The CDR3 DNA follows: TGTGCCAGCAGCCTTTTGGGGACGGAGTACGAGCAGTACTTC.

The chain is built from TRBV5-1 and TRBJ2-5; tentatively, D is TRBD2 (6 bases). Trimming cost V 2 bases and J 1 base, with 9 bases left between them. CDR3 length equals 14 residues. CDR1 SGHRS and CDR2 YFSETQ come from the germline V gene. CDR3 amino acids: CASSFGGAQETQYF. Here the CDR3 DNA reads TGCGCCAGCAGCTTCGGCGGGGCCCAAGAGACCCAGTACTTC.

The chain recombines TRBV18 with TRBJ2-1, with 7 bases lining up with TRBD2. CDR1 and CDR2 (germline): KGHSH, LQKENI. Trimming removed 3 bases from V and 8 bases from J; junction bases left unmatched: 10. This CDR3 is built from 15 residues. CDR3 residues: CASSPRLAPDDEQFF. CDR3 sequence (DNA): TGTGCCAGCTCACCCCGACTAGCCCCCGACGATGAGCAGTTCTTC.

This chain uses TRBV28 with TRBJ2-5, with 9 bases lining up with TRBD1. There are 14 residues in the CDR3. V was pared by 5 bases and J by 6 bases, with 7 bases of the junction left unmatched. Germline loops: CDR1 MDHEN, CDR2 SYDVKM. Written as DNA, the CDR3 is TGTGCCAGCAGTACAGGGGGCTATGTAAAGACCCAGTACTTC. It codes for CASSTGGYVKTQYF.

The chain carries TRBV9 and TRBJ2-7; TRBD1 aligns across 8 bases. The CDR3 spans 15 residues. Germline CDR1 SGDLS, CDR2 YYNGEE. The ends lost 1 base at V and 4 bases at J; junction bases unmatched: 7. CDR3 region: CASSVSGQEIYEQYF. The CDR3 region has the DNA TGTGCCAGCAGCGTATCGGGACAGGAGATTTACGAGCAGTACTTC.

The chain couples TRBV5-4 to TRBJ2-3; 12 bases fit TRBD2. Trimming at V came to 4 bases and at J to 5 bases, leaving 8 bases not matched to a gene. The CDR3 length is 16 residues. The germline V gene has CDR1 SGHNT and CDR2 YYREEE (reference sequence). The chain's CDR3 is CASSPSGGAREDTQYF. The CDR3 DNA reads TGTGCCAGCAGCCCTAGCGGGGGGGCAAGAGAAGATACGCAGTATTTT. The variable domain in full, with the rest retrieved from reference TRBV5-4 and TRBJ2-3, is ETGVTQSPTHLIKTRGQQVTLRCSSQSGHNTVSWYQQALGQGPQFIFQYYREEENGRGNFPPRFSGLQFPNYSSELNVNALELDDSALYLCASSPSGGAREDTQYFGPGTRLTVL.

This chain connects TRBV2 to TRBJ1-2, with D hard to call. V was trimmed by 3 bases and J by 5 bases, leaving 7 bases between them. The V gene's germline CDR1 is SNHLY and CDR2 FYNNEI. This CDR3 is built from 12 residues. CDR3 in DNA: TGTGCCAGCAGTGATACTGAGTATGGCTACACCTTC. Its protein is CASSDTEYGYTF. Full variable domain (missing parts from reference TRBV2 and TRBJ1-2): EPEVTQTPSHQVTQMGQEVILRCVPISNHLYFYWYRQILGQKVEFLVSFYNNEISEKSEIFDDQFSVERPDGSNFTLKIRSTKLEDSAMYFCASSDTEYGYTFGSGTRLTVV.

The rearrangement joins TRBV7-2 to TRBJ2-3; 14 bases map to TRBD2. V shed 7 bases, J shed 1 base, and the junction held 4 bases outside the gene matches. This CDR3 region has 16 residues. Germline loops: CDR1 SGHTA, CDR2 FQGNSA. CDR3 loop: CASTGTSGGRTDTQYF. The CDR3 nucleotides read TGTGCCAGCACCGGGACTAGCGGGGGACGCACAGATACGCAGTATTTT. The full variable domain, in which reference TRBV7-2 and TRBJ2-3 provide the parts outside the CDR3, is GAGVSQSPSNKVTEKGKDVELRCDPISGHTALYWYRQSLGQGLEFLIYFQGNSAPDKSGLPSDRFSAERTGGSVSTLTIQRTQQEDSAVYLCASTGTSGGRTDTQYFGPGTRLTVL.

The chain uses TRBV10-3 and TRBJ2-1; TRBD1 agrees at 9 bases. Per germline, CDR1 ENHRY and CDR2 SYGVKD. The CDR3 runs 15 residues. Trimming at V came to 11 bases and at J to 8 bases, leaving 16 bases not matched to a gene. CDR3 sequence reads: CAYGQGSGLGYEQFF. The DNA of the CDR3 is TGTGCCTACGGACAGGGGTCCGGGCTTGGCTATGAGCAGTTCTTC.

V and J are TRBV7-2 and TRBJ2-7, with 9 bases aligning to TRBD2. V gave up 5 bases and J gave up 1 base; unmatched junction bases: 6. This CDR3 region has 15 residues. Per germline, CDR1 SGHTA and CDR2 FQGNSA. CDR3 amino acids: CASSTQAGGSYEQYF. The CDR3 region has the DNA TGTGCCAGCAGCACCCAAGCGGGAGGTTCCTACGAGCAGTACTTC.

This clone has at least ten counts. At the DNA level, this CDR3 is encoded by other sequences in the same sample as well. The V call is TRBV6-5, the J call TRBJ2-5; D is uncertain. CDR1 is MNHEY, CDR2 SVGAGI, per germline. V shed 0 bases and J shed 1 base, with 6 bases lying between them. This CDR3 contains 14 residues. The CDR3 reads CASSYSVGQETQYF. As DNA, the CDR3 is TGTGCCAGCAGTTACTCGGTCGGCCAAGAGACCCAGTACTTC.